Listed here are 29 T cell receptor beta chains from one sample, sequenced in a study of post-analysis software for immune sequencing data. Study-level results: Controls had lower frequencies than patients of 4 or 5 TRBV segments, which included TRBV5-6, TRBV5-1 and TRBV20-1.

Their target antigens are unknown. TCR beta cDNA libraries included unique molecular identifiers. One entry per CDR3 protein results from TCRdb running MiXCR on the PCR reads. Of approximately 730,000 distinct CDR3 sequences in the sample, about 32% were seen once. The sequenced sample was blood. Receptor source: a girl aged 5 to 17 with multiple sclerosis.

This clonotype was picked up a small number of times. The genes are TRBV5-1 and TRBJ1-1; D not resolved. The germline V and J ends were trimmed by 2 bases and 6 bases, with 17 bases remaining between them. Germline-derived CDR1 and CDR2 are SGHRS and YFSETQ. This CDR3 has 15 residues. The DNA of the CDR3 is TGCGCCAGCAGCTTAGGGATTCCCGAGGGCGCTGAAGCTTTCTTT. Amino acids: CASSLGIPEGAEAFF. The whole variable domain, remainder taken from reference TRBV5-1 and TRBJ1-1, is KAGVTQTPRYLIKTRGQQVTLSCSPISGHRSVSWYQQTPGQGLQFLFEYFSETQRNKGNFPGRFSGRQFSNSRSEMNVSTLELGDSALYLCASSLGIPEGAEAFFGQGTRLTVV.

A note on this clonotype: The junction differs from germline at one of its ends, possibly a read error. The rearrangement joins TRBV20-1 to TRBJ2-6; TRBD1 is a possible D gene (5 bases). Germline V gene data show CDR1 as DFQATT and CDR2 as SNEGSKA (reference sequence). This CDR3 has 14 amino acids. CDR3 nucleotides: TGCAGTGCTAGGCAGATCTCTGGGGCCAACGTCTTGACTTTC. Translated: CSARQISGANVLTF.

J is TRBJ2-3 and V is TRBV20-1; D not resolved. The CDR3 runs 11 residues. CDR1 is DFQATT and CDR2 is SNEGSKA in the germline V gene (reference sequence). In DNA form, the CDR3 reads TGCAGCACACCTGAAACAGATACGCAGTATTTT. Translation gives CSTPETDTQYF.

V is TRBV27 and J is TRBJ2-5; 9 positions match TRBD1. The length of the CDR3 is 16 residues. V shed 0 bases and J 12 bases; nucleotides not matched to a gene: 14. Germline-derived CDR1 and CDR2 are MNHEY and SMNVEV (reference sequence). CDR3: CASSLSYPGTGLAKYF. In DNA, the CDR3 is TGTGCCAGCAGTTTATCTTACCCCGGGACAGGGCTAGCAAAGTACTTC.

This clonotype was seen repeatedly, ten times or more. The chain couples TRBV10-3 to TRBJ1-2, with 10 bases matching TRBD1. The J segment lost 6 bases and the V segment lost 3 bases, leaving 1 base of the junction unmatched. The length of the CDR3 is 13 residues. Germline values: CDR1 ENHRY, CDR2 SYGVKD. Written as DNA, the CDR3 is TGTGCCATCAGTGATGGACAGGGGGATGGCTACACCTTC. Protein: CAISDGQGDGYTF.

The chain employs TRBV4-3 and TRBJ2-7, with D tentatively TRBD1 (5 bases). This CDR3 spans 15 amino acids. Germline-derived CDR1 and CDR2 are LGHNA and YSLEER. With 4 bases removed from V and 0 bases from J, the gap between germline ends came to 13 bases. The CDR3 DNA sequence: TGCGCCAGCAGCCGTGGGCCAGGGTTCTCCTACGAGCAGTACTTC. It encodes CASSRGPGFSYEQYF.

This clonotype turned up a few times. The chain has TRBV18 and TRBJ2-3; possible D gene TRBD1, 5 bases. Per the germline V gene, CDR1 is KGHSH and CDR2 is LQKENI. The CDR3 sequence is 15 residues long. The V end lost 2 bases, the J end lost 4 bases, and 13 bases lay between the germline ends. The CDR3, as DNA: TGTGCCAGCTCACCAACCAGGGTCGTTGCAGATACGCAGTATTTT. Its translation: CASSPTRVVADTQYF. The full variable domain, completed using reference TRBV18 and TRBJ2-3, is NAGVMQNPRHLVRRRGQEARLRCSPMKGHSHVYWYRQLPEEGLKFMVYLQKENIIDESGMPKERFSAEFPKEGPSILRIQQVVRGDSAAYFCASSPTRVVADTQYFGPGTRLTVL.

Ten or more counts support this clonotype. This chain connects TRBV6-5 to TRBJ1-6, with a tentative D call TRBD1 (5 bases). The V gene lost 2 bases and the J gene lost 10 bases, with 12 bases spanning the gap. The CDR3 sequence is 14 residues long. The V gene's germline CDR1 is MNHEY and CDR2 SVGAGI. The CDR3: CASSYPTRDSPLHF. The CDR3 DNA sequence: TGTGCCAGCAGTTACCCAACCAGGGACTCACCCCTCCACTTT.

This clonotype has just a few counts. This chain connects TRBV20-1 to TRBJ2-1, with 11 bases fitting TRBD2. This CDR3 has 14 residues. The J segment lost 7 bases and the V segment lost 3 bases, leaving 5 bases of the junction unmatched. Germline V lookup: CDR1 DFQATT, CDR2 SNEGSKA (reference sequence). This chain's CDR3 is CSASGTSGPNEQFF. DNA of the CDR3: TGCAGTGCTAGCGGGACTAGCGGCCCAAATGAGCAGTTCTTC.

The chain is built from TRBV29-1 and TRBJ2-3, with 10 nucleotides matching TRBD1. The ends lost 7 bases at V and 2 bases at J; junction bases unmatched: 6. Germline CDR1 SQVTM, CDR2 ANQGSEA. This CDR3 has 14 residues. The CDR3, as DNA: TGCAGCGGGTGGACAGGGGGATACACAGATACGCAGTATTTT. It translates to CSGWTGGYTDTQYF.

There are a few counts of this clonotype. The V call is TRBV20-1, the J call TRBJ2-7, with 8 bases aligning to TRBD2. After removal of 3 bases from V and 4 bases from J, the junction contained 8 bases not matched to a gene. CDR1 is DFQATT, CDR2 SNEGSKA, per germline (reference sequence). The CDR3 covers 14 residues. CDR3 DNA: TGCAGTGCTAGTCGAGCGGGAGTTAAGTACGAGCAGTACTTC. Translating gives CSASRAGVKYEQYF.

The V and J genes are TRBV7-9 and TRBJ2-4; tentatively, D is TRBD1 (6 bases). The CDR3 has 15 residues. The V end lost 5 bases, the J end lost 0 bases, and 11 bases lay between the germline ends. Germline V gives CDR1 SEHNR, CDR2 FQNEAQ (reference sequence). CDR3 amino acids: CASSAGQIAKNIQYF. The CDR3 DNA follows: TGTGCCAGCAGCGCCGGACAGATAGCCAAAAACATTCAGTACTTC.

This clonotype was detected a few times. This chain joins TRBV7-2 and TRBJ1-2; D call uncertain. The ends were cut back, 1 base at V and 4 bases at J, with 10 bases in the middle. Germline V gene lookup returns CDR1 SGHTA and CDR2 FQGNSA. The CDR3 contains 14 residues. The CDR3 DNA reads as TGTGCCAGCAGCTTAGAGGGCAGTCGCTATGGCTACACCTTC. This translates into CASSLEGSRYGYTF.

Regarding this clonotype: Lacking the conserved final phenylalanine or tryptophan, this CDR3 likely reflects a read error. This chain connects TRBV29-1 to TRBJ2-4; tentatively, D is TRBD1 (6 bases). CDR1 is SQVTM and CDR2 is ANQGSEA in the germline V gene. The CDR3 spans 11 residues. Trimming left V 7 bases short and J 10 bases short, with 14 bases between. The CDR3 protein is CSAAGAQIQYV. CDR3 DNA: TGCAGCGCCGCAGGGGCCCAAATTCAGTACGTC.

This clonotype turned up a few times. The chain uses TRBV28 and TRBJ1-1; 7 nucleotides line up with TRBD1. CDR3 size: 14 residues. With 7 bases clipped from V and 1 base from J, the junction kept 6 bases outside the gene matches. CDR1 and CDR2 (germline): MDHEN, SYDVKM. As DNA, the CDR3 is TGTGCCAGCACCCTAGGGACAGCGAACACTGAAGCTTTCTTT. Translated: CASTLGTANTEAFF.

The V and J genes are TRBV10-3 and TRBJ2-5; D is uncertain. CDR3 size: 14 residues. Germline CDR1 ENHRY, CDR2 SYGVKD. Trimming shortened V by 0 bases and J by 1 base, and 6 bases separated the two germline ends. CDR3 residues: CAISESGSQETQYF. Written as DNA, the CDR3 is TGTGCCATCAGTGAGTCCGGCAGCCAAGAGACCCAGTACTTC.

The sample holds a few counts of this clonotype. The chain carries TRBV6-5 and TRBJ1-6; 9 nucleotides align to TRBD1. The V and J ends lost 6 bases and 7 bases, in that order; junction bases with no gene match: 7. The germline V gene has CDR1 MNHEY and CDR2 SVGAGI. CDR3 length: 15 residues. The CDR3 coding sequence is TGTGCCAGCAGCCGACTGGGACAGGGAAATTCACCCCTCCACTTT. It encodes CASSRLGQGNSPLHF.

This clonotype was seen a few times. This chain uses TRBV7-2 with TRBJ2-5; D possibly corresponds to TRBD2 (7 bases). This CDR3 has 14 amino acids. Trimming took 1 base from V and 9 from J, leaving 15 bases between them. Germline CDR1 is SGHTA and CDR2 is FQGNSA. CDR3 nucleotides: TGTGCCAGCAGCTTAGACGTCGGGGGGCGTTCCCAGTACTTC. Encoded protein: CASSLDVGGRSQYF.

The CDR3, as DNA: TGTGCCAGCAGCTTGGGACTAGCGGTAAACTCCTACGAGCAGTACTTC. Its protein is CASSLGLAVNSYEQYF. The chain is built from TRBV7-2 and TRBJ2-7, with 11 bases aligning to TRBD2. V was pared by 3 bases and J by 0 bases, with 4 bases of the junction left unmatched. CDR3 length: 16 amino acids. Looked up from germline, CDR1 is SGHTA and CDR2 is FQGNSA.

This clonotype was seen only a few times. CDR3 amino acids: CASREGWGGGTDTQYF. CDR3 sequence (DNA): TGTGCCAGCCGCGAGGGTTGGGGGGGCGGCACAGATACGCAGTATTTT. This chain joins TRBV28 and TRBJ2-3, with TRBD2 as a possible D gene (7 bases). The germline gives CDR1 MDHEN, CDR2 SYDVKM. Trimming cost V 8 bases and J 1 base, with 19 bases left between them. The CDR3 covers 16 residues.

This clonotype was seen more than once but under ten times. V usage is TRBV5-5 and J usage is TRBJ1-2; tentatively, D is TRBD1 (5 bases). CDR3 length: 15 residues. Germline V gene lookup returns CDR1 SGHKS and CDR2 YYEKEE (reference sequence). With 4 bases removed from V and 2 bases from J, the gap between germline ends came to 15 bases. CDR3 residues: CASSRRQTGNYGYTF. CDR3 coding DNA: TGTGCCAGCAGCCGCCGACAGACGGGGAACTATGGCTACACCTTC.

A word on this clonotype: The junction and the germline gene differ at one end; a read error may be behind it. The V and J genes are TRBV20-1 and TRBJ2-7; 11 nucleotides align to TRBD2. The CDR3 is made up of 16 amino acids. The germline gives CDR1 DFQATT, CDR2 SNEGSKA (reference sequence). The CDR3 here is CSTSLAGGPTSYEQYF. The CDR3 DNA reads as TGCAGTACTAGTCTAGCGGGAGGTCCAACGTCCTACGAGCAGTACTTC.

This clonotype has only a few counts. The chain employs TRBV4-3 and TRBJ2-1; TRBD2 matches 7 bases. With 7 bases clipped from V and 3 bases from J, the junction kept 12 bases outside the gene matches. The length of the CDR3 is 16 residues. Germline V lookup: CDR1 LGHNA, CDR2 YSLEER. The CDR3 region has the DNA TGCGCCAGCAAACTCACAGCGGGGCGAAGCTACAATGAGCAGTTCTTC. Translation gives CASKLTAGRSYNEQFF.

This clonotype was counted a few times. The chain carries TRBV7-9 and TRBJ1-4; D gene uncertain. The CDR3 has 17 residues. From germline, CDR1 is SEHNR and CDR2 FQNEAQ (reference sequence). V lost 2 bases and J 4 bases, leaving 17 bases between the germline ends. The CDR3 region has the DNA TGTGCCAGCAGCTTAATTGGTGGTCAGAGTCTTAATGAAAAACTGTTTTTT. Its translation: CASSLIGGQSLNEKLFF.

In DNA, the CDR3 is TGTGCCAGCAGCCCGATGAGCGGGCTCCAAGAGACCCAGTACTTC. It is translated as CASSPMSGLQETQYF. This chain joins TRBV7-2 and TRBJ2-5; perhaps TRBD2 as D (6 bases). V was shortened by 5 bases and J by 1 base, with 14 bases between the two germline ends. The CDR3 extends over 15 amino acids. The germline gives CDR1 SGHTA, CDR2 FQGNSA. Using reference TRBV7-2 and TRBJ2-5 for the parts outside the CDR3, the full variable domain is GAGVSQSPSNKVTEKGKDVELRCDPISGHTALYWYRQSLGQGLEFLIYFQGNSAPDKSGLPSDRFSAERTGGSVSTLTIQRTQQEDSAVYLCASSPMSGLQETQYFGPGTRLLVL.

Remarks on this clonotype: The junction departs from germline at one end; a sequencing error may be responsible. The chain couples TRBV7-2 to TRBJ2-1, with D possibly being TRBD2 (5 bases). CDR1 is SGHTA and CDR2 is FQGNSA in the germline V gene. This CDR3 is built from 18 residues. The CDR3 sequence: CARSANGHSGRLYNEQFF. The CDR3 DNA follows: TGTGCCCGCAGTGCTAATGGTCACAGCGGCCGGCTCTACAATGAGCAGTTCTTC.

The chain uses TRBV7-2 and TRBJ2-1; TRBD2 might be the D (5 bases). From germline, CDR1 is SGHTA and CDR2 FQGNSA. The CDR3 consists of 15 residues. Trimming took 4 bases from V and 0 from J, leaving 10 bases between them. CDR3 sequence: CASSSDGISYNEQFF. Written as DNA, the CDR3 is TGTGCCAGCAGCTCGGACGGGATCTCCTACAATGAGCAGTTCTTC.

The chain employs TRBV3-1 and TRBJ2-5; D perhaps matches TRBD2 (5 bases). The V end lost 4 bases, the J end lost 5 bases, and 17 bases lay between the germline ends. The length of the CDR3 is 15 residues. CDR1 LGHDT and CDR2 YNNKEL come from the germline V gene (reference sequence). As DNA, the CDR3 is TGTGCCAGCAGCCCCCACGGACCGCCGGGGGAGACCCAGTACTTC. Translated: CASSPHGPPGETQYF.

CDR3 region: CASSDRGAAKNIQYF. The CDR3 nucleotides are TGTGCCAGCAGTGATCGTGGGGCGGCCAAAAACATTCAGTACTTC. The J gene is TRBJ2-4, the V gene TRBV2, with D perhaps matching TRBD1 (5 bases). V was shortened by 3 bases and J by 1 base, with 10 bases between the two germline ends. This CDR3 has 15 amino acids. Germline CDR1 SNHLY, CDR2 FYNNEI.